Below are 10 T cell receptor beta chains sequenced from a single sample in a study of blood T cell repertoires in COVID-19. The protocol was immunoSEQ multiplex PCR, while the TCRdb copy is restricted to in-frame clones and leaves out a portion. The sample consists of approximately 200,000 clones, 70% to 90% of them appearing once. The material sequenced was peripheral blood. The origin of the receptors is a man aged 40-55 years with acute or convalescent COVID-19.

This chain joins TRBV10-3 and TRBJ1-2; D not certain. The CDR3 consists of 14 residues. V lost 2 bases to trimming and J lost 14 bases, with 21 bases between them. Per the germline V gene, CDR1 is ENHRY and CDR2 is SYGVKD. The DNA for the CDR3 is TGTGCCATCAGTGAGAGAATGAAGGAGCACTCTATGACCTTC. Translating gives CAISERMKEHSMTF.

V usage is TRBV7-9 and J usage is TRBJ2-1; 10 bases fit TRBD1. The CDR3 is 15 residues long. The V segment lost 2 bases and the J segment 9 bases; nucleotides outside the gene matches: 7. Looked up from germline, CDR1 is SEHNR and CDR2 is FQNEAQ (reference sequence). For the CDR3, the DNA is TGTGCCAGCAGCTTAAGTTTTGGACAGGGGGGTGAGCAGTTCTTC. Translation gives CASSLSFGQGGEQFF.

This clone was seen a few times. This sequence joins TRBV7-7 and TRBJ2-2; 9 positions agree with TRBD2. The germline CDR1 and CDR2 sequences are SSHAT and FNYEAQ (reference sequence). The CDR3 totals 16 residues. J was trimmed by 6 bases and V by 5 bases; bases with no gene match: 10. Here the CDR3 DNA reads TGTGCCAGCAGCCCCACCGGGACTAGCATCGCCGGGGAGCTGTTTTTT. Its protein is CASSPTGTSIAGELFF.

The chain joins TRBV13 to TRBJ2-1; a weak D match, TRBD2 (6 bases). This CDR3 is built from 14 residues. The germline gives CDR1 PRHDT, CDR2 FYEKMQ (reference sequence). V was pared by 2 bases and J by 2 bases, with 7 bases between. CDR3 in DNA: TGTGCCAGCAGCTTACTAGCGACCTACAATGAGCAGTTCTTC. Its translation is CASSLLATYNEQFF.

This clone came up a few times. The sample has other DNA sequences that encode this CDR3 too. V gene TRBV30 combines with J gene TRBJ1-2; D perhaps matches TRBD1 (6 bases). The CDR3 length is 12 residues. Looked up from germline, CDR1 is GTSNPN and CDR2 is SVGIG (reference sequence). V lost 0 bases and J 6 bases, leaving 8 bases between the germline ends. The CDR3 coding sequence is TGTGCCTGGAGTGTACGGACAGATGGCTACACCTTC. Translating gives CAWSVRTDGYTF. The full variable domain, rest sourced from reference TRBV30 and TRBJ1-2, is SQTIHQWPATLVQPVGSPLSLECTVEGTSNPNLYWYRQAAGRGLQLLFYSVGIGQISSEVPQNLSASRPQDRQFILSSKKLLLSDSGFYLCAWSVRTDGYTFGSGTRLTVV.

This chain uses TRBV7-6 with TRBJ2-7; D is unclear. Trimming took 5 bases from V and 1 from J, leaving 3 bases between them. CDR1 SGHVS and CDR2 FNYEAQ come from the germline V gene. The length of the CDR3 is 11 residues. The DNA for the CDR3 is TGTGCCAGCAGCGCGTCCTACGAGCAGTACTTC. Translation: CASSASYEQYF.

The chain couples TRBV5-8 to TRBJ1-2, with 8 bases that match TRBD1. This CDR3 contains 13 residues. Germline V gene lookup returns CDR1 SGHTS and CDR2 YDEGEE. V lost 4 bases and J lost 7; bases outside the gene matches: 6. The CDR3 DNA sequence: TGTGCCAGCAGCAAGACAGGGGTGTTTGGCTACACCTTC. Its protein is CASSKTGVFGYTF.

This sequence joins TRBV3-1 (or the pseudogene TRBV3-2) and TRBJ1-6; D is undetermined. Germline lookup yields CDR1 LGHDT and CDR2 YNNKEL (reference sequence). This CDR3 contains 15 residues. Trimming shortened V by 6 bases and J by 7 bases, and 16 bases separated the two germline ends. The chain's CDR3 is CASRYTGKGNSPLHF. CDR3 in DNA: TGTGCCAGCAGATATACGGGGAAGGGAAATTCACCCCTCCACTTT.

This rearrangement joins TRBV5-8 to TRBJ1-2; tentatively, D is TRBD1 (5 bases). Germline-derived CDR1 and CDR2 are SGHTS and YDEGEE. Trimming left V 5 bases short and J 8 bases short, with 16 bases between. CDR3 size: 13 residues. The CDR3 protein is CASSPGTKYGYTF. The CDR3 DNA follows: TGTGCCAGCAGTCCCGGGACTAAATACGGCTACACCTTC.

V gene TRBV5-1 combines with J gene TRBJ2-1; D perhaps matches TRBD2 (6 bases). Trimming removed 0 bases from V and 0 bases from J, with 10 bases in between. Germline CDR1 SGHRS, CDR2 YFSETQ. There are 16 residues in the CDR3. The CDR3 nucleotides read TGCGCCAGCAGCTTGGTTTCGGACTACTCCTACAATGAGCAGTTCTTC. The encoded protein is CASSLVSDYSYNEQFF. The variable domain in full, with the rest retrieved from reference TRBV5-1 and TRBJ2-1, is KAGVTQTPRYLIKTRGQQVTLSCSPISGHRSVSWYQQTPGQGLQFLFEYFSETQRNKGNFPGRFSGRQFSNSRSEMNVSTLELGDSALYLCASSLVSDYSYNEQFFGPGTRLTVL.